Following are 2 T cell receptor beta chains from one sample sequenced in a study of CD8 T cells in ankylosing spondylitis. TCRdb reprocessed the 5' RACE reads via MiXCR and lists one record per CDR3 protein. The sample lists roughly 240,000 distinct CDR3 sequences; roughly 32% were seen once. Sequenced sample: blood, either unsorted or a sorted T cell fraction (not recorded which). The receptors stem from a male donor with ankylosing spondylitis or in good health (not recorded which).

The chain employs TRBV9 and TRBJ1-2, with 7 bases that match TRBD1. This CDR3 has 16 amino acids. After removal of 4 bases from V and 4 bases from J, the junction contained 13 bases not matched to a gene. Per germline, CDR1 SGDLS and CDR2 YYNGEE. CDR3 in DNA: TGTGCCAGCAGCCCCCGGGACAGCCTTAAATCCTATGGCTACACCTTC. It encodes CASSPRDSLKSYGYTF.

This clonotype was recorded a few times. V usage is TRBV20-1 and J usage is TRBJ2-5; D remains ambiguous. CDR3 length equals 13 residues. CDR1 and CDR2 (germline): DFQATT, SNEGSKA (reference sequence). The V end was cut by 5 bases, the J end by 1 base, with 11 bases between. The CDR3 loop is CSAASGSQETQYF. The CDR3 DNA follows: TGCAGTGCTGCCTCAGGAAGCCAAGAGACCCAGTACTTC.